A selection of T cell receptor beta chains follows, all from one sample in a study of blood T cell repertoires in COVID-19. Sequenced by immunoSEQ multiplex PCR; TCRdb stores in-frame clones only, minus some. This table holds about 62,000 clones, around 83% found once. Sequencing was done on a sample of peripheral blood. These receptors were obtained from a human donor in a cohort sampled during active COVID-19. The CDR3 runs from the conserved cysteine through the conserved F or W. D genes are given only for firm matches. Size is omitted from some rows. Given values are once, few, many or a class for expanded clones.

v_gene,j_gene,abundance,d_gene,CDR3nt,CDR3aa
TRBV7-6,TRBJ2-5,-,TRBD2,TGTGCCAGCAGCTTAGGTTTCGCGGGGGTTCGGAAGACCCAGTACTTC,CASSLGFAGVRKTQYF
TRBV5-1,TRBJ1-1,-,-,TGCGCCAGCAGGTCCGGGGTCAACACTGAAGCTTTCTTT,CASRSGVNTEAFF
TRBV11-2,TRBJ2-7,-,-,TGTGCCAGCAGCCAGCAGGGCCCCAGTGAGCAGTACTTC,CASSQQGPSEQYF
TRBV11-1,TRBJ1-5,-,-,TGTGCCAGCAGTCCCGACAACGACAGGCCCCAGCATTTT,CASSPDNDRPQHF
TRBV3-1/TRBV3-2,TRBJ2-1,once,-,TGTGCCAGCAGCCAAACCAGTAGCAGGGTAGAGCAGTTCTTC,CASSQTSSRVEQFF
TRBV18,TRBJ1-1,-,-,TGTGCCAGCTCACGATCCGGTAAGGGGATGAACACTGAAGCTTTCTTT,CASSRSGKGMNTEAFF
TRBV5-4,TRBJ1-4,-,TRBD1,TGTGCCAGCAGTACGACAGGGACTAATGAAAAACTGTTTTTT,CASSTTGTNEKLFF
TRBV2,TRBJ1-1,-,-,TGTGCCAGCAGGGACAGACAGGCAGGGGAAGCTTTCTTT,CASRDRQAGEAFF
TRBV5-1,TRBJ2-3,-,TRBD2,TGCGCCAGCAGCTTAGGCGGGGGGTCTGGCACAGATACGCAGTATTTT,CASSLGGGSGTDTQYF
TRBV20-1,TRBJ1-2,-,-,TGCAGTGCTAGTGGCGGGGGCTATGGCTACACCTTC,CSASGGGYGYTF
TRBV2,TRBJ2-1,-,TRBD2,TGTGCCAGCAGTGAGGGACTAGCCTACAATGAGCAGTTCTTC,CASSEGLAYNEQFF
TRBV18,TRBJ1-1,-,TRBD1,TGTGCCAGCTCACCCGGGACAGGGCCCGGTGCTTTCTTT,CASSPGTGPGAFF
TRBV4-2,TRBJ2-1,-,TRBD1,TGTGCCAGCAGTCAAGTGGACAGGGGGGATGAGCAGTTCTTC,CASSQVDRGDEQFF
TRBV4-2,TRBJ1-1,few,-,TGTGCCAGCAGCCAAGATCCAACAGGGAGATCCACTGAAGCTTTCTTT,CASSQDPTGRSTEAFF
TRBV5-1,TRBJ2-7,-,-,TGCGCCAGCAGCATCACAGGGTACGACGAGCAGTACTTC,CASSITGYDEQYF
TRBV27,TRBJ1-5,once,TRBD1,TGTGCCAGCAGTTTACAGGGGGCGCGGGGACAGCCCCAGCATTTT,CASSLQGARGQPQHF
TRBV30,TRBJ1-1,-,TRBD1,TGTGCCTGGTACAGGGGTGCGTCTGAAGCTTTCTTT,CAWYRGASEAFF
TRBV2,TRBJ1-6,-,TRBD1,TGTGCCAGCAGTGAATCCGGACAGGGAGAATCACCCCTCCACTTT,CASSESGQGESPLHF
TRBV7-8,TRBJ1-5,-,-,TGTGCCAGCAGCTTAAACAGGGGCAATCAGCCCCAGCATTTT,CASSLNRGNQPQHF
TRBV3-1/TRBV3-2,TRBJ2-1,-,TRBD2,TGTGCCAGCAGCCAAGAAAAGGTTAGCGGGAGAAACAATGAGCAGTTCTTC,CASSQEKVSGRNNEQFF
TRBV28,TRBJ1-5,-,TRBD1,TGTGCCAGCAGTTCCCTCAAAGCCTTACAGGGGGATAGCAATCAGCCCCAGCATTTT,CASSSLKALQGDSNQPQHF
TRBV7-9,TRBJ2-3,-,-,TGTGCCAGCAGCTACGGCGCAGGGGTTGTGACAGATACGCAGTATTTT,CASSYGAGVVTDTQYF
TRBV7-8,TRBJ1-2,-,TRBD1,TGTGCCAGCAGCTTAGCGCAGGGGGCCGCGGGCTACACCTTC,CASSLAQGAAGYTF
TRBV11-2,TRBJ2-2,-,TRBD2,TGTGCCAGCAGCTTAGATCGGCTAGCGGGGAGCGGGGAGCTGTTTTTT,CASSLDRLAGSGELFF
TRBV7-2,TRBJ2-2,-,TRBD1,TGTGCCAGCAGCTTAGCCCCCGTAGGGCAGGGGGCGCACGCCGGGGAGCTGTTTTTT,CASSLAPVGQGAHAGELFF
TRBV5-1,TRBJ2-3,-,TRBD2,TGCGCCAGCAGCTTCCGACCAGGCGGGGGGGCCAACACAGATACGCAGTATTTT,CASSFRPGGGANTDTQYF
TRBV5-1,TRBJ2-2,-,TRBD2,TGCGCCAGCAGCTCCGCGACTAGCGGGGGGCCATACTACACCGGGGAGCTGTTTTTT,CASSSATSGGPYYTGELFF
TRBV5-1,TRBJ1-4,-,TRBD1,TGCGCCAGCAGCCGTAACAGGGGAGAAAAACTGTTTTTT,CASSRNRGEKLFF
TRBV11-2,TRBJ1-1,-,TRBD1,TGTGCCAGCAGCTCCGGGGGGACAGGGAACACTGAAGCTTTCTTT,CASSSGGTGNTEAFF
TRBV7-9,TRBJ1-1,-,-,TGTGCCAGCAGCTTGGGCAGACTGAACACTGAAGCTTTCTTT,CASSLGRLNTEAFF
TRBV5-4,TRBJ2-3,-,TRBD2,TGTGCCAGCAGCTTTCCCCCTAGCGGGGGGTTGGATACGCAGTATTTT,CASSFPPSGGLDTQYF
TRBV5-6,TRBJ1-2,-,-,TGTGCCAGCACCCTGCGAGAGGCCGCTGGGGGCTACACCTTC,CASTLREAAGGYTF
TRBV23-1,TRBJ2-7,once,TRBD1,TGCGCCAGCAGTCAATCGGTCGGAACCCGGGACAGGGCTTACGAGCAGTACTTC,CASSQSVGTRDRAYEQYF
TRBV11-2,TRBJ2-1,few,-,TGTGCCAGCAGCTTTAGAAGGGGTGAGCAGTTCTTC,CASSFRRGEQFF